This TCR beta chain was captured in a study of blood T cell repertoires in COVID-19 (dated by TCRdb to 2018 to 2020). About the study as a whole: The collaborator samples originated in the United States, Italy and Spain and spanned the acute and convalescent phases of COVID-19. Samples were obtained from the ongoing ImmuneRACE study (first 160 participants) and from 1,254 subjects provided by 6 global collaborators. A freely available public database, intended as a resource for researchers studying the immune response to SARS-CoV-2, is where the repertoires were released. The prospective study material was composed of cDNA or gDNA derived from T cells, B-cell-depleted T cells, or PBMCs. Where available, HLA class I and class II types were obtained from metadata supplied by the sample provider rather than from assay-based typing. The sample metadata nearly always contained a de-identified subject ID, COVID-19 status, age in years and sex. Subjects who had been exposed to COVID-19, were actively infected with it, or had recovered from it provided the deeply sampled blood TCRbeta repertoires that made up the dataset. Overall study outcomes, separate from this receptor: Clinical and demographic metadata were provided uncurated, with the amount varying by source and participant.

TCRbeta CDR3 regions were amplified from genomic DNA using the immunoSEQ Assay, a bias-controlled multiplex PCR. As for the authors' bioinformatics: Within the assay, amplification of reference gene primers was used to estimate how many nucleated cells each sample contained. To quantify the absolute abundance of each unique TCRbeta CDR3 rearrangement, sequence reads were collapsed and filtered. Productive Simpson clonality was computed per sample as the square root of Simpson's diversity index over productive rearrangements. TCRdb's version of the immuneACCESS table is confined to in-frame rearrangements and falls short of the full clone set. An unresolved V gene accounts for under half of the shortfall where checked; the remainder is of unknown origin. V, J and clone size were drawn from that table, and D and trimming were deduced from the DNA. In all, the sample holds 120,000 or so clones, and more than 75% of those were seen once. The ten largest account for about 3.9% of the sample.

Each collaborating institution followed its own protocols to collect whole blood in K2EDTA tubes. Collaborator samples were shipped for TCRbeta analysis as frozen whole blood, isolated PBMCs, or DNA extracted from either sample type. Trimming takes 3 bases from V and 7 bases from J, and the germline ends sit 8 bases apart. From the germline V gene (reference sequence), CDR1 is LNHDA and CDR2 is SQIVND. CDR3 length: 12 amino acids, cysteine to phenylalanine. Just the 36-base CDR3 DNA is kept, in frame starting at base 1. Details on this clone: Its recognized antigen is unknown. No base quality values were provided; no much bigger clone lies one nucleotide off.

The clonotype was recovered from a man in his 60s with acute or convalescent COVID-19. Sequencing was performed on peripheral blood. Recombination connected TRBV19 to TRBJ2-3; no D gene is confidently identified. For the CDR3, the sequence is CASSINGYTQYF. The DNA reads TGTGCCAGTAGTATTAACGGTTATACGCAGTATTTT.